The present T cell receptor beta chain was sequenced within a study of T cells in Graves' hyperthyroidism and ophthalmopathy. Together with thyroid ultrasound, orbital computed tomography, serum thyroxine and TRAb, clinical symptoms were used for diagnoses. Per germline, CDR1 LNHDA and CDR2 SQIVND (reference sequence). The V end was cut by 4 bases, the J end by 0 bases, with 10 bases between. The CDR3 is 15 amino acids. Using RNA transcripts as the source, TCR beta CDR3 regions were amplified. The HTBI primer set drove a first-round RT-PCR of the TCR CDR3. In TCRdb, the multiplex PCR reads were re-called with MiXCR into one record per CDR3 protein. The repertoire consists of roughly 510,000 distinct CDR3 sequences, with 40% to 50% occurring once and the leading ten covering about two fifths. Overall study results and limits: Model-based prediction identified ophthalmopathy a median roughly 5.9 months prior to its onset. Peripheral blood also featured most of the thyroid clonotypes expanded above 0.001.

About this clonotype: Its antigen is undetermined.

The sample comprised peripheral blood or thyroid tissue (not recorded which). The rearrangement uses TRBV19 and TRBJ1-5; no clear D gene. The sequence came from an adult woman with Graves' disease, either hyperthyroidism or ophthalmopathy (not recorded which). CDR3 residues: CASSRQADSNQPQHF. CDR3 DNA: TGTGCCAGTAGTAGGCAGGCCGATAGCAATCAGCCCCAGCATTTT. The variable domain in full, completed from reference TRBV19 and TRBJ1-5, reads DGGITQSPKYLFRKEGQNVTLSCEQNLNHDAMYWYRQDPGQGLRLIYYSQIVNDFQKGDIAEGYSVSREKKESFPLTVTSAQKNPTAFYLCASSRQADSNQPQHFGDGTRLSIL.